This T cell receptor beta chain was recorded in a study of identical twins. Overall study results and limits: For out-of-frame beta sequences, excess twin sharing was weaker. Within cord blood, abundant beta clonotypes carried fewer insertions, but memory repertoires showed no such trend. Conclusions were drawn cross-sectionally by statistical analysis, without following the same donors. A partial confounding effect on zero-insertion analyses could come from invariant MAIT and iNKT cells.

A single record per CDR3 protein comes from TCRdb applying MiXCR to the 5' RACE reads. This table has 1.5 million or so distinct CDR3 sequences, less than 40% appearing once. V lost 10 bases and J lost 11; bases outside the gene matches: 14. The CDR3 loop spans 14 amino acids. Per the germline V gene, CDR1 is ENHRY and CDR2 is SYGVKD. This clonotype has just one count. Antigen specificity is unknown. The V call is TRBV10-3, the J call TRBJ2-5, with TRBD2 identical over 12 bases. Sequencing was done on a sample of cord blood. The TCR comes from a newborn girl in good health. The CDR3 nucleotides are TGTGCCACCGCGACTAGCGGGAGCGACAATGAGCAGTACTTC. Its protein product is CATATSGSDNEQYF.